These 5 T cell receptor beta chains were all obtained from the same sample, sequenced in a study of response to subunit inactivated influenza vaccine. TCRdb reanalysed the RT-PCR reads using MiXCR and keeps one entry per CDR3 protein. The sample has 650,000 to 700,000 distinct CDR3 sequences, 15% to 19% seen once. Sequencing used PBMCs from blood, obtained about 12 days after vaccination. These receptors all stem from a man aged 45 to 65 who received an inactivated influenza vaccine.

The rearrangement links TRBV15 to TRBJ2-7; D not resolved. Between the trimmed V and J ends, which lost 1 base and 2 bases, there was a span of 9 bases. CDR1 LNHNV and CDR2 YYDKDF come from the germline V gene (reference sequence). There are 14 residues in the CDR3. In DNA form, the CDR3 reads TGTGCCACCAGCAGAGCAGCAGCAACCTACGAGCAGTACTTC. It yields the protein CATSRAAATYEQYF.

The rearrangement links TRBV2 to TRBJ2-7; D gene unclear. Germline CDR1 SNHLY, CDR2 FYNNEI. This CDR3 is built from 14 residues. V dropped 2 bases and J dropped 0 bases, with 8 bases sitting between them. CDR3 DNA: TGTGCCAGCAGTGAAAACCAATTCTCCTACGAGCAGTACTTC. This sequence encodes CASSENQFSYEQYF. Full variable domain (outside the CDR3, taken from reference TRBV2 and TRBJ2-7): EPEVTQTPSHQVTQMGQEVILRCVPISNHLYFYWYRQILGQKVEFLVSFYNNEISEKSEIFDDQFSVERPDGSNFTLKIRSTKLEDSAMYFCASSENQFSYEQYFGPGTRLTVT.

In this sample, this clonotype turned up many times. CDR3 DNA: TGTGCCAGCAGCGCGCAGGGGACGGTGGACACCATATATTTT. This encodes CASSAQGTVDTIYF. The chain joins TRBV11-2 to TRBJ1-3, with D maybe TRBD1 (6 bases). Trimming left V 5 bases short and J 8 bases short, with 16 bases between. This CDR3 has 14 amino acids. Germline V CDR1 and CDR2: SGHAT, FQNNGV.

The chain links TRBV20-1 to TRBJ2-7, with D possibly being TRBD1 (6 bases). There are 12 residues in the CDR3. The V end lost 6 bases, the J end lost 2 bases, and 11 bases lay between the germline ends. CDR1 is DFQATT and CDR2 is SNEGSKA in the germline V gene (reference sequence). The CDR3 region has the DNA TGCAGTGCCCCGGACAGACCCTACGAGCAGTACTTC. Translated: CSAPDRPYEQYF.

V usage is TRBV4-3 and J usage is TRBJ2-7, with D uncertain. V shed 3 bases and J shed 7 bases, with 13 bases lying between them. This CDR3 is 13 amino acids long. Germline V gene lookup returns CDR1 LGHNA and CDR2 YSLEER. Written as DNA, the CDR3 is TGCGCCAGCAGCCAGAGCTCAATGGGAGAGCAGTACTTC. As protein: CASSQSSMGEQYF.